This T cell receptor (beta chain) was captured in a study of shared clonotypes between healthy human individuals. Study-wide results and limits: Donors were few, which limited the genetic and exposure-history diversity represented.

Germline loops: CDR1 SGHRS, CDR2 YFSETQ. The ends lost 4 bases at V and 10 bases at J; junction bases unmatched: 8. The CDR3 is made up of 14 amino acids. Profiled with immunoSEQ multiplex PCR; TCRdb holds only in-frame clones, not every one. The sample has about 1.1 million clones, approximately 75% seen once. Remarks on this clone: Its target is not known.

There were no recent acute infections or vaccinations among the donors, who were healthy HIV-negative adults. The authors divided CD4+ cells into CD45RA+ naive and CD45RA-negative memory subsets. The sequenced material came from memory CD4+ T cells from PBMCs. Subset reported: CD45RA-negative fraction. The TCR was taken from a man between 18 and 29 years old in good health. Some clones in this sample may be carry-over from other donors' samples. The rearrangement links TRBV5-1 to TRBJ1-5; the match to TRBD1 covers 10 bases. The CDR3 nucleotides read TGCGCCAGCAGCGAGACAGGGGGCAGAGGACCCCAGCATTTT. Its translation: CASSETGGRGPQHF.